A single sample gave rise to the 8 T cell receptor beta chains below, sequenced in a study of blood T cell repertoires in COVID-19. Clones were read by immunoSEQ multiplex PCR, and TCRdb kept only the in-frame ones, dropping some. The repertoire consists of under 200,000 clones, with roughly 82% occurring once and the leading ten covering 4% to 6.5%. The sample was PBMCs or T cells enriched from blood (not recorded which). Every receptor here comes from a woman aged 55-70 years with acute COVID-19.

The chain uses TRBV6-5 and TRBJ1-1; D perhaps matches TRBD1 (6 bases). V lost 10 bases to trimming and J lost 4 bases, with 13 bases between them. The CDR3 length is 12 residues. Germline lookup yields CDR1 MNHEY and CDR2 SVGAGI. The CDR3 nucleotides are TGTGCCACCAACAGGGCATCCACTGAAGCTTTCTTT. This encodes CATNRASTEAFF.

The V gene is TRBV11-2, the J gene TRBJ1-6, with a possible D match to TRBD1 (6 bases). This CDR3 comprises 13 residues. Trimming shortened V by 8 bases and J by 8 bases, and 13 bases separated the two germline ends. In germline, CDR1 is SGHAT, CDR2 FQNNGV. The CDR3 DNA sequence: TGTGCCAGCCGCCCTCGGACAGATTCACCCCTCCACTTT. Translation: CASRPRTDSPLHF.

A few counts support this clone. CDR3 region: CASSLASGSYEQYF. Here the CDR3 DNA reads TGTGCCAGCAGCTTAGCCAGCGGGAGTTACGAGCAGTACTTC. The V gene is TRBV7-2, the J gene TRBJ2-7; 8 nucleotides line up with TRBD2. The CDR3 totals 14 residues. The germline CDR1 and CDR2 sequences are SGHTA and FQGNSA. Trimming removed 0 bases from V and 4 bases from J; junction bases left unmatched: 2. The full variable domain, in which reference TRBV7-2 and TRBJ2-7 provide the parts outside the CDR3, is GAGVSQSPSNKVTEKGKDVELRCDPISGHTALYWYRQSLGQGLEFLIYFQGNSAPDKSGLPSDRFSAERTGGSVSTLTIQRTQQEDSAVYLCASSLASGSYEQYFGPGTRLTVT.

The gene calls are TRBV9 and TRBJ2-2; unclear D gene. Trimming pared 4 bases from V and 4 bases from J, leaving 14 bases between. The CDR3 covers 15 residues. The germline CDR1 and CDR2 sequences are SGDLS and YYNGEE. The CDR3 protein is CASSTGQVPTGELFF. CDR3 nucleotide sequence: TGTGCCAGCAGCACTGGGCAGGTGCCCACCGGGGAGCTGTTTTTT.

The J gene is TRBJ2-5, the V gene TRBV15, with D perhaps matching TRBD1 (6 bases). The CDR3 spans 15 residues. Germline V CDR1 and CDR2: LNHNV, YYDKDF (reference sequence). V was trimmed by 0 bases and J by 1 base, leaving 9 bases between them. CDR3 nucleotide sequence: TGTGCCACCAGCAGAGAGGCCAGGGGCCAAGAGACCCAGTACTTC. It specifies CATSREARGQETQYF.

The V gene is TRBV14, the J gene TRBJ1-2, with a weak D call TRBD1 (5 bases). Germline V gene sequence: CDR1 SGHDN, CDR2 FVKESK. The CDR3 is 15 residues long. Trimming shortened V by 4 bases and J by 4 bases, and 16 bases separated the two germline ends. The CDR3 region has the DNA TGTGCCAGCAGCCCGACAGAAGTACGTAGCTATGGCTACACCTTC. Its translation is CASSPTEVRSYGYTF.

This clone was counted a few times. This chain uses TRBV9 with TRBJ2-1, with D perhaps TRBD1 (6 bases). The germline gives CDR1 SGDLS, CDR2 YYNGEE. This CDR3 region has 15 residues. The ends were cut back, 7 bases at V and 0 bases at J, with 14 bases in the middle. The CDR3 reads CASQGTSYSYNEQFF. The CDR3 nucleotides are TGTGCCAGCCAGGGGACATCCTACTCCTACAATGAGCAGTTCTTC.

The chain joins TRBV6-2 or TRBV6-3 to TRBJ2-5, with D maybe TRBD2 (6 bases). CDR1 and CDR2 from the germline V gene are MNHEY and SVGEGT. The CDR3 covers 15 residues. The germline V and J ends were trimmed by 0 bases and 4 bases, with 12 bases remaining between them. CDR3 DNA: TGTGCCAGCAGTTACTCGTGGAGGGTTACAGAGACCCAGTACTTC. It is translated as CASSYSWRVTETQYF.